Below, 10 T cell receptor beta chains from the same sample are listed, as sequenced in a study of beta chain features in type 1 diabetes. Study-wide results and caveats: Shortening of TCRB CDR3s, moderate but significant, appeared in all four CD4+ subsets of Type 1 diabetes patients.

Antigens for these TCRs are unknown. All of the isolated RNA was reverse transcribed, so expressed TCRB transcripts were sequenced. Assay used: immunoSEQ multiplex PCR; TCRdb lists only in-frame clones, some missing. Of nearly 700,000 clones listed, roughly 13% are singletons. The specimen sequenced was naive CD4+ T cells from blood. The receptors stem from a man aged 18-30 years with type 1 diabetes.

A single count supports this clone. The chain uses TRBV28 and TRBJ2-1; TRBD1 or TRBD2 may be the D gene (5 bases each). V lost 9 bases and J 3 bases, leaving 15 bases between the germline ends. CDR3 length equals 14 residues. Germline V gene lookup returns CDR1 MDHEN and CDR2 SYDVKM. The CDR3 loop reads CARNGGIGYNEQFF. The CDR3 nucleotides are TGTGCCAGAAATGGGGGAATAGGCTACAATGAGCAGTTCTTC.

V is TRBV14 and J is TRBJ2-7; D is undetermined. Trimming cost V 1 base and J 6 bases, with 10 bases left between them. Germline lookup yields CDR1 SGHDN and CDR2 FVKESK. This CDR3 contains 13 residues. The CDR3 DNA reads TGTGCCAGCAGCCAAGGGTGGCGAGTCGAGCAGTACTTC. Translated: CASSQGWRVEQYF.

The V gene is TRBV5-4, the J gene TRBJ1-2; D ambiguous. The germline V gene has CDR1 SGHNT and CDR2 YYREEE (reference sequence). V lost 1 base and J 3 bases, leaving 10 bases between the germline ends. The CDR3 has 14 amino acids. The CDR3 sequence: CASSLLVGDYGYTF. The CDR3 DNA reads TGTGCCAGCAGCTTGCTGGTCGGGGACTATGGCTACACCTTC.

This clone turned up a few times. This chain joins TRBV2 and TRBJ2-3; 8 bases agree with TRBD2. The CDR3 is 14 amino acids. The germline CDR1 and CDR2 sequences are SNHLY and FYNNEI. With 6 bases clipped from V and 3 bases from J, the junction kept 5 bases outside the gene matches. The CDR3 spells CASRRGGATDTQYF. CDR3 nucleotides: TGTGCCAGCAGACGGGGGGGCGCGACAGATACGCAGTATTTT. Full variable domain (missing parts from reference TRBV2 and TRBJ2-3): EPEVTQTPSHQVTQMGQEVILRCVPISNHLYFYWYRQILGQKVEFLVSFYNNEISEKSEIFDDQFSVERPDGSNFTLKIRSTKLEDSAMYFCASRRGGATDTQYFGPGTRLTVL.

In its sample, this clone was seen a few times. The CDR3 nucleotides are TGTGCCAGCAGCCACAGGGCCGGCTGGCAGTACTTC. Protein: CASSHRAGWQYF. This chain uses TRBV14 with TRBJ2-7; tentatively, D is TRBD1 (5 bases). Trimming stripped 3 bases from V and 9 bases from J, with 12 bases between. Germline CDR1 and CDR2: SGHDN and FVKESK. The CDR3 loop spans 12 amino acids. Combining the CDR3 with reference TRBV14 and TRBJ2-7 gives the whole variable domain EAGVTQFPSHSVIEKGQTVTLRCDPISGHDNLYWYRRVMGKEIKFLLHFVKESKQDESGMPNNRFLAERTGGTYSTLKVQPAELEDSGVYFCASSHRAGWQYFGPGTRLTVT.

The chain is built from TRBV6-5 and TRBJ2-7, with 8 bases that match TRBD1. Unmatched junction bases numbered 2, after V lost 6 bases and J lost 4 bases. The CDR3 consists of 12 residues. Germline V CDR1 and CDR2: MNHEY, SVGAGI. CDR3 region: CASRDRVYEQYF. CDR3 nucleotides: TGTGCCAGCAGGGACAGGGTTTACGAGCAGTACTTC.

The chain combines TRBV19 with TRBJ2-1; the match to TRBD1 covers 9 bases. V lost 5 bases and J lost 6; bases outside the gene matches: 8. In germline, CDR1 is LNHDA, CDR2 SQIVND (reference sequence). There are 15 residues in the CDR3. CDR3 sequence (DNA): TGTGCCAGTAGTTTCGGGACAGGGTGGACCAATGAGCAGTTCTTC. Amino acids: CASSFGTGWTNEQFF.

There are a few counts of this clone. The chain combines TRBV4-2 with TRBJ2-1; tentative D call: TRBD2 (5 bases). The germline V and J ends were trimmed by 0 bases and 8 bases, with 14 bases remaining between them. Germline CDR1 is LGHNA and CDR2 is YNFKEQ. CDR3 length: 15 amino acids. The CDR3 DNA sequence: TGTGCCAGCAGCCAAGAAGCGGACTCTAGCTATGAGCAGTTCTTC. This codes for CASSQEADSSYEQFF.

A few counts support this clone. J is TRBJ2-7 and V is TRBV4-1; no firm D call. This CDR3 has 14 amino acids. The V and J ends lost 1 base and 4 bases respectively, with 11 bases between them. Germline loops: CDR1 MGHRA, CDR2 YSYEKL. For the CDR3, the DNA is TGCGCCAGCAGCCAAGTGGGCAGAACTTACGAGCAGTACTTC. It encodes CASSQVGRTYEQYF.

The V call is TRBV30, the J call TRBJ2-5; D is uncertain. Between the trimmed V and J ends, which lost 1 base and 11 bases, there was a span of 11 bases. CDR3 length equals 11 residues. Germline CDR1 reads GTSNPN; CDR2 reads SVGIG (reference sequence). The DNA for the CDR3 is TGTGCCTGGAGTGCCGCCGAGAAGCAGTACTTC. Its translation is CAWSAAEKQYF.